This is a list of T cell receptor beta chains from one sample in a study of blood T cell repertoires in COVID-19. Generated by immunoSEQ multiplex PCR, the TCRdb table keeps only in-frame clones and is missing some. The table has roughly 45,000 clones, approximately 80% seen once. Material for sequencing was peripheral blood. These receptors were taken from a woman aged 55-69 years with acute or convalescent COVID-19. Each CDR3 is given with its conserved first and last residue. A D gene is named only where the DNA matches it firmly. Not all rows give a size; the values are once, few, many and, for expanded clones, a class.

v_call: TRBV7-2; cdr3_length: 12; d_call: NA; clone_size: NA; j_call: TRBJ1-3; cdr3_aa: CASASSGNTIYF; cdr3_nt: TGTGCCAGCGCGAGCTCTGGAAACACCATATATTTT
v_call: TRBV5-6; cdr3_length: 15; d_call: TRBD1; clone_size: NA; j_call: TRBJ2-7; cdr3_aa: CASSYSGTGAYEQYF; cdr3_nt: TGTGCCAGCAGCTATTCCGGGACAGGCGCCTACGAGCAGTACTTC
v_call: TRBV19; cdr3_length: 14; d_call: TRBD2; clone_size: NA; j_call: TRBJ2-7; cdr3_aa: CASSRQGLSSEQYF; cdr3_nt: TGTGCCAGTAGTCGGCAGGGACTAAGTAGCGAGCAGTACTTC
v_call: TRBV11-2; cdr3_length: 16; d_call: NA; clone_size: NA; j_call: TRBJ1-4; cdr3_aa: CASSLVVVQINEKLFF; cdr3_nt: TGTGCCAGCAGCTTAGTAGTAGTACAGATTAATGAAAAACTGTTTTTT
v_call: TRBV5-8; cdr3_length: 14; d_call: NA; clone_size: NA; j_call: TRBJ2-3; cdr3_aa: CASNVDSSFGTQYF; cdr3_nt: TGTGCCAGCAATGTGGACTCCTCATTTGGTACGCAGTATTTT
v_call: TRBV3-1/TRBV3-2; cdr3_length: 14; d_call: NA; clone_size: NA; j_call: TRBJ1-5; cdr3_aa: CASSRGDSNQPQHF; cdr3_nt: TGTGCCAGCAGCCGGGGGGATAGCAATCAGCCCCAGCATTTT
v_call: TRBV5-1; cdr3_length: 16; d_call: TRBD2; clone_size: NA; j_call: TRBJ2-3; cdr3_aa: CASSPSLAGGFDTQYF; cdr3_nt: TGCGCCAGCAGCCCCTCACTAGCGGGGGGGTTCGATACGCAGTATTTT
v_call: TRBV3-1/TRBV3-2; cdr3_length: 16; d_call: TRBD2; clone_size: NA; j_call: TRBJ2-7; cdr3_aa: CASSRTSGGAAYEQYF; cdr3_nt: TGTGCCAGCAGTCGGACTAGCGGGGGGGCCGCCTACGAGCAGTACTTC
v_call: TRBV7-3; cdr3_length: 13; d_call: NA; clone_size: NA; j_call: TRBJ2-5; cdr3_aa: CASSLSQQETQYF; cdr3_nt: TGTGCCAGCAGCTTAAGTCAGCAAGAGACCCAGTACTTC
v_call: TRBV13; cdr3_length: 14; d_call: TRBD1; clone_size: few; j_call: TRBJ1-3; cdr3_aa: CASSAGTDGNTIYF; cdr3_nt: TGTGCCAGCAGCGCCGGGACAGACGGAAACACCATATATTTT
v_call: TRBV11-1; cdr3_length: 15; d_call: NA; clone_size: NA; j_call: TRBJ2-2; cdr3_aa: CASSLGLSNTGELFF; cdr3_nt: TGTGCCAGCAGCTTAGGACTATCCAACACCGGGGAGCTGTTTTTT
v_call: TRBV5-6; cdr3_length: 13; d_call: NA; clone_size: NA; j_call: TRBJ1-2; cdr3_aa: CASSGAGYHGYTF; cdr3_nt: TGTGCCAGCAGCGGGGCGGGGTACCATGGCTACACCTTC
v_call: TRBV7-2; cdr3_length: 14; d_call: NA; clone_size: NA; j_call: TRBJ2-2; cdr3_aa: CASSLDRLGGELFF; cdr3_nt: TGTGCCAGCAGCTTAGATCGCCTCGGCGGGGAGCTGTTTTTT
v_call: TRBV11-2; cdr3_length: 17; d_call: TRBD1; clone_size: NA; j_call: TRBJ1-6; cdr3_aa: CASSSRQGIDYNSPLHF; cdr3_nt: TGTGCCAGCAGCTCCCGACAGGGAATCGACTATAATTCACCCCTCCACTTT
v_call: TRBV1; cdr3_length: 16; d_call: NA; clone_size: NA; j_call: TRBJ1-1; cdr3_aa: CTSSQDRSTEPNQAFF; cdr3_nt: TGCACCAGCAGCCAAGACCGGTCAACAGAGCCGAATCAAGCTTTCTTT
v_call: TRBV10-1; cdr3_length: 13; d_call: NA; clone_size: once; j_call: TRBJ2-7; cdr3_aa: CASSEGLEYEQYF; cdr3_nt: TGCGCCAGCAGTGAGGGTTTGGAGTACGAGCAGTACTTC
v_call: TRBV6-5; cdr3_length: 13; d_call: TRBD1; clone_size: NA; j_call: TRBJ1-1; cdr3_aa: CASNDRGWTEAFF; cdr3_nt: TGTGCCAGCAACGACAGGGGGTGGACTGAAGCTTTCTTT
v_call: TRBV18; cdr3_length: 14; d_call: TRBD1; clone_size: NA; j_call: TRBJ2-5; cdr3_aa: CASSPPGQGETQYF; cdr3_nt: TGTGCCAGCTCACCACCGGGACAGGGGGAGACCCAGTACTTC
v_call: TRBV11-3; cdr3_length: 14; d_call: NA; clone_size: NA; j_call: TRBJ1-2; cdr3_aa: CASSSPPTETGVTF; cdr3_nt: TGTGCCAGCAGCTCCCCCCCTACGGAGACAGGAGTAACTTTC
v_call: TRBV19; cdr3_length: 15; d_call: TRBD2; clone_size: NA; j_call: TRBJ2-3; cdr3_aa: CASSIDGRDTDTQYF; cdr3_nt: TGTGCCAGTAGTATCGACGGGAGGGACACAGATACGCAGTATTTT
v_call: TRBV21-1; cdr3_length: 16; d_call: NA; clone_size: NA; j_call: TRBJ1-3; cdr3_aa: CASSRSQGSSGNTIYF; cdr3_nt: TGTGCCAGCAGCCGTAGTCAGGGGAGCTCTGGAAACACCATATATTTT
v_call: TRBV4-3; cdr3_length: 18; d_call: TRBD1; clone_size: NA; j_call: TRBJ2-3; cdr3_aa: CASSQDPSGQGLADTQYF; cdr3_nt: TGCGCCAGCAGCCAAGATCCGTCGGGACAGGGGTTAGCAGATACGCAGTATTTT
v_call: TRBV6-6; cdr3_length: 14; d_call: NA; clone_size: NA; j_call: TRBJ1-4; cdr3_aa: CASRNAAVGEKLFF; cdr3_nt: TGTGCCAGCAGAAATGCCGCGGTTGGTGAAAAACTGTTTTTT
v_call: TRBV6-5; cdr3_length: 13; d_call: NA; clone_size: few; j_call: TRBJ2-7; cdr3_aa: CASRTQSSYEQYF; cdr3_nt: TGTGCCAGCAGAACACAGAGCTCCTACGAGCAGTACTTC
v_call: TRBV6-5; cdr3_length: 15; d_call: NA; clone_size: NA; j_call: TRBJ2-7; cdr3_aa: CASSYAPVRSYEQYF; cdr3_nt: TGTGCCAGCAGTTACGCCCCAGTGAGGTCCTACGAGCAGTACTTC
v_call: TRBV7-9; cdr3_length: 17; d_call: TRBD2; clone_size: few; j_call: TRBJ2-1; cdr3_aa: CASSLAGRGSSYNEQFF; cdr3_nt: TGTGCCAGCAGCTTAGCGGGGCGGGGGAGCTCCTACAATGAGCAGTTCTTC
v_call: TRBV6-2/TRBV6-3; cdr3_length: 16; d_call: NA; clone_size: NA; j_call: TRBJ2-3; cdr3_aa: CASSYSRGSFTDTQYF; cdr3_nt: TGTGCCAGCAGTTACTCGAGAGGTTCCTTCACAGATACGCAGTATTTT
v_call: TRBV10-3; cdr3_length: 16; d_call: NA; clone_size: NA; j_call: TRBJ1-5; cdr3_aa: CAISDYRGGSNQPQHF; cdr3_nt: TGTGCCATCAGTGACTATCGGGGAGGTAGCAATCAGCCCCAGCATTTT
v_call: TRBV19; cdr3_length: 13; d_call: NA; clone_size: NA; j_call: TRBJ1-2; cdr3_aa: CASSVQAEYGYTF; cdr3_nt: TGTGCCAGTAGTGTACAGGCGGAGTATGGCTACACCTTC
v_call: TRBV7-8; cdr3_length: 18; d_call: NA; clone_size: NA; j_call: TRBJ1-2; cdr3_aa: CASSLARQARLAPDGYTF; cdr3_nt: TGTGCCAGCAGCTTAGCGAGACAGGCTCGGTTGGCCCCCGATGGCTACACCTTC
v_call: TRBV7-2; cdr3_length: 17; d_call: TRBD1; clone_size: NA; j_call: TRBJ1-1; cdr3_aa: CASRPSTGGAENTEAFF; cdr3_nt: TGTGCCAGCAGACCTTCAACAGGGGGCGCGGAGAACACTGAAGCTTTCTTT
v_call: TRBV7-3; cdr3_length: 15; d_call: NA; clone_size: NA; j_call: TRBJ2-2; cdr3_aa: CASSFTTGNTGELFF; cdr3_nt: TGTGCCAGCAGCTTTACGACAGGGAACACCGGGGAGCTGTTTTTT
v_call: TRBV30; cdr3_length: 15; d_call: NA; clone_size: NA; j_call: TRBJ2-7; cdr3_aa: CAWSKQAGAHYEQYF; cdr3_nt: TGTGCCTGGAGTAAGCAGGCAGGGGCCCACTACGAGCAGTACTTC
v_call: TRBV7-3; cdr3_length: 12; d_call: NA; clone_size: NA; j_call: TRBJ1-1; cdr3_aa: CASSPVGGEAFF; cdr3_nt: TGTGCCAGCAGCCCCGTGGGGGGAGAAGCTTTCTTT
v_call: TRBV5-5; cdr3_length: 16; d_call: TRBD1; clone_size: NA; j_call: TRBJ2-3; cdr3_aa: CASSFWDREPTDTQYF; cdr3_nt: TGTGCCAGCAGTTTCTGGGACAGGGAACCCACAGATACGCAGTATTTT
v_call: TRBV5-6; cdr3_length: 14; d_call: NA; clone_size: NA; j_call: TRBJ1-5; cdr3_aa: CASSRWGRDQPQHF; cdr3_nt: TGTGCCAGCAGCCGATGGGGCAGAGATCAGCCCCAGCATTTT
v_call: TRBV30; cdr3_length: 14; d_call: TRBD1; clone_size: NA; j_call: TRBJ1-2; cdr3_aa: CACSRSTGFHGYTF; cdr3_nt: TGTGCCTGTAGTAGGTCGACAGGGTTTCACGGCTACACCTTC
v_call: TRBV7-2; cdr3_length: 13; d_call: NA; clone_size: NA; j_call: TRBJ2-7; cdr3_aa: CASSLVFSYEQYF; cdr3_nt: TGTGCCAGCAGCTTAGTGTTCTCGTACGAGCAGTACTTC
v_call: TRBV9; cdr3_length: 15; d_call: TRBD2; clone_size: NA; j_call: TRBJ2-7; cdr3_aa: CASSVASGGFYEQYF; cdr3_nt: TGTGCCAGCAGCGTAGCTAGCGGGGGGTTTTACGAGCAGTACTTC
v_call: TRBV27; cdr3_length: 17; d_call: TRBD1; clone_size: few; j_call: TRBJ2-2; cdr3_aa: CASRSLGTGRDTGELFF; cdr3_nt: TGTGCCAGCAGAAGTCTAGGGACAGGGAGGGACACCGGGGAGCTGTTTTTT
v_call: TRBV13; cdr3_length: 13; d_call: NA; clone_size: NA; j_call: TRBJ1-1; cdr3_aa: CASLDSLNTEAFF; cdr3_nt: TGTGCCAGTCTTGACAGCCTGAACACTGAAGCTTTCTTT
v_call: TRBV10-2; cdr3_length: 13; d_call: NA; clone_size: NA; j_call: TRBJ1-5; cdr3_aa: CASRGWGDQPQHF; cdr3_nt: TGCGCCAGCAGAGGGTGGGGGGATCAGCCCCAGCATTTT
v_call: TRBV19; cdr3_length: 14; d_call: TRBD1; clone_size: NA; j_call: TRBJ2-2; cdr3_aa: CASSAQTGLGELFF; cdr3_nt: TGTGCCAGTAGTGCCCAGACAGGGCTCGGGGAGCTGTTTTTT